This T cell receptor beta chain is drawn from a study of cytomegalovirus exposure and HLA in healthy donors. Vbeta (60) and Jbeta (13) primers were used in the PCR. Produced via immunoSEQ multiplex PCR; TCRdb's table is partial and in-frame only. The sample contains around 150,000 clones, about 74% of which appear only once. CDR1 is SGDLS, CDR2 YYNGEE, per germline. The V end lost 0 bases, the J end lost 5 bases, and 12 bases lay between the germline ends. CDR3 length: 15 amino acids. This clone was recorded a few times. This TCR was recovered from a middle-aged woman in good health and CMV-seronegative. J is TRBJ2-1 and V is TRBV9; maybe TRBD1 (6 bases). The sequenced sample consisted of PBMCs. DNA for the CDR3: TGTGCCAGCAGCGTAGGAGGGGGATTGAACAATGAGCAGTTCTTC. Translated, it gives CASSVGGGLNNEQFF. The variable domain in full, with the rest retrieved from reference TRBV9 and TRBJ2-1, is DSGVTQTPKHLITATGQRVTLRCSPRSGDLSVYWYQQSLDQGLQFLIQYYNGEERAKGNILERFSAQQFPDLHSELNLSSLELGDSALYFCASSVGGGLNNEQFFGPGTRLTVL.